Shown below are 9 T cell receptor beta chains from a single sample sequenced in a study of CD8 T cells in ankylosing spondylitis. Notes on the study in general: What seemed typical of ankylosing spondylitis blood was a TCR beta motif built from about 8 highly homologous variants.

MiXCR, applied by TCRdb to the 5' RACE reads, yields one record per CDR3 protein. The profile covers some 400,000 distinct CDR3 sequences, with approximately 20% appearing a single time and roughly a sixth taken by the ten largest. Antigen specificity for these receptors is unknown. Input material: blood, either unsorted or a sorted T cell fraction (not recorded which). These receptors were obtained from a male donor with ankylosing spondylitis.

This clonotype has more than one count but fewer than ten. The J gene is TRBJ1-6, the V gene TRBV2, with D perhaps matching TRBD1 (5 bases). There are 14 residues in the CDR3. Trimming removed 4 bases from V and 8 bases from J, with 12 bases in between. Germline V lookup: CDR1 SNHLY, CDR2 FYNNEI. The CDR3 coding sequence is TGTGCCAGCAGTGGCAGGGAGGCCCATTCACCCCTCCACTTT. It encodes CASSGREAHSPLHF.

This sequence joins TRBV19 and TRBJ2-7; D is undetermined. Germline CDR1 LNHDA, CDR2 SQIVND (reference sequence). CDR3 size: 13 residues. The germline V and J ends were trimmed by 5 bases and 1 base, with 9 bases remaining between them. CDR3 coding DNA: TGTGCCAGTAGTTTTCCAGGTTCCTACGAGCAGTACTTC. Residues: CASSFPGSYEQYF.

The chain carries TRBV12-3 or TRBV12-4 and TRBJ2-1, with 13 bases matching TRBD2. This CDR3 contains 16 residues. V gave up 0 bases and J gave up 8 bases; unmatched junction bases: 4. The CDR3 reads CASSLAGTSGMYEQFF. The CDR3 nucleotides read TGTGCCAGCAGTTTAGCCGGGACTAGCGGGATGTATGAGCAGTTCTTC.

This chain links TRBV7-3 with TRBJ2-6, with D hard to call. V was shortened by 5 bases and J by 3 bases, with 5 bases between the two germline ends. The CDR3 covers 13 residues. Germline CDR1 reads SGHTA; CDR2 reads FQGTGA. In DNA, the CDR3 is TGTGCCAGCAGCCACTATGGGGCCAACGTCCTGACTTTC. This codes for CASSHYGANVLTF.

This clonotype has more than one count but fewer than ten. The CDR3 DNA is TGCAGTGCTAGATTACAGCGGAAAGAGACCCAGTACTTC. Residues: CSARLQRKETQYF. This chain connects TRBV20-1 to TRBJ2-5; possible D gene TRBD2, 5 bases. The V end was cut by 2 bases, the J end by 3 bases, with 10 bases between. The CDR3 loop spans 13 amino acids. CDR1 and CDR2 (germline): DFQATT, SNEGSKA (reference sequence).

The chain has TRBV11-2 and TRBJ2-7; TRBD2 matches at 13 bases. The germline V gene has CDR1 SGHAT and CDR2 FQNNGV. V gave up 4 bases and J gave up 3 bases; unmatched junction bases: 3. This CDR3 is 15 amino acids long. The CDR3 region has the DNA TGTGCCAGCAGCTCGGGACTAGCGGGGCACTACGAGCAGTACTTC. This gives the protein CASSSGLAGHYEQYF.

This chain uses TRBV28 with TRBJ2-4; D might be TRBD1 (6 bases). The CDR3 is 15 residues long. Germline lookup yields CDR1 MDHEN and CDR2 SYDVKM. V lost 5 bases to trimming and J lost 8 bases, with 19 bases between them. The CDR3 sequence is CASSKSGHVRDIQYF. The CDR3 region has the DNA TGTGCCAGCAGTAAATCGGGACACGTGAGGGACATTCAGTACTTC. The whole variable domain, remainder taken from reference TRBV28 and TRBJ2-4, is DVKVTQSSRYLVKRTGEKVFLECVQDMDHENMFWYRQDPGLGLRLIYFSYDVKMKEKGDIPEGYSVSREKKERFSLILESASTNQTSMYLCASSKSGHVRDIQYFGAGTRLSVL.

The chain recombines TRBV7-2 with TRBJ1-6; TRBD1 matches at 7 bases. V dropped 4 bases and J dropped 3; count of bases not matched to a gene: 9. The CDR3 runs 17 residues. Germline V gene data show CDR1 as SGHTA and CDR2 as FQGNSA. CDR3 nucleotides: TGTGCCAGCAGCTCCCAAGCGGGACAGTTCTATAATTCACCCCTCCACTTT. This gives the protein CASSSQAGQFYNSPLHF. The whole variable domain, remainder taken from reference TRBV7-2 and TRBJ1-6, is GAGVSQSPSNKVTEKGKDVELRCDPISGHTALYWYRQSLGQGLEFLIYFQGNSAPDKSGLPSDRFSAERTGGSVSTLTIQRTQQEDSAVYLCASSSQAGQFYNSPLHFGNGTRLTVT.

This clonotype came up many times. The chain carries TRBV5-6 and TRBJ1-1, with D perhaps matching TRBD1 (5 bases). The germline V and J ends were trimmed by 2 bases and 4 bases, with 9 bases remaining between them. The CDR3 consists of 13 residues. CDR1 is SGHDT and CDR2 is YYEEEE in the germline V gene. Here the CDR3 reads CASSFSRATEAFF. The CDR3, as DNA: TGTGCCAGCAGCTTTTCCAGGGCCACTGAAGCTTTCTTT. The full variable domain, completed using reference TRBV5-6 and TRBJ1-1, is DAGVTQSPTHLIKTRGQQVTLRCSPKSGHDTVSWYQQALGQGPQFIFQYYEEEERQRGNFPDRFSGHQFPNYSSELNVNALLLGDSALYLCASSFSRATEAFFGQGTRLTVV.